This passage covers 15 T cell receptor beta chains from one sample sequenced in a study of T cells in Graves' hyperthyroidism and ophthalmopathy. TCR beta CDR3 regions were amplified from RNA transcripts. First-round RT-PCR of the TCR CDR3 relied on the HTBI primer set. TCRdb itself ran the multiplex PCR reads through MiXCR, one entry per CDR3 protein. Of about 690,000 distinct CDR3 sequences listed, 15% to 20% were seen once; the top ten hold roughly 15%. Sequences were obtained from blood. All receptors come from a man aged 45-65 years with Graves' hyperthyroidism.

This clonotype was detected many times. The rearrangement links TRBV9 to TRBJ2-1; TRBD2 aligns across 10 bases. CDR1 and CDR2 from the germline V gene are SGDLS and YYNGEE. The CDR3 sequence is 15 residues long. J lost 3 bases, V lost 3 bases, and 3 bases had no gene match. For the CDR3, the DNA is TGTGCCAGCAGCGCCGGACTAGCGGTCTACAATGAGCAGTTCTTC. Translation: CASSAGLAVYNEQFF.

This clonotype came up many times. This CDR3 is CASSSTGTVTYEQYF. DNA for the CDR3: TGTGCCAGCAGCTCAACCGGGACCGTTACCTACGAGCAGTACTTC. The chain couples TRBV28 to TRBJ2-7, with D possibly being TRBD1 or TRBD2 (5 bases each). V lost 6 bases and J lost 2, with 17 bases in between. Per germline, CDR1 MDHEN and CDR2 SYDVKM. The CDR3 loop spans 15 amino acids.

This clonotype has at least ten counts. The chain employs TRBV7-2 and TRBJ2-7; D is ambiguous. Per the germline V gene, CDR1 is SGHTA and CDR2 is FQGNSA. The CDR3 contains 14 residues. V lost 1 base and J lost 2, with 9 bases in between. The CDR3 bases are TGTGCCAGCAGCTTAGAAGGGTACCCCTACGAGCAGTACTTC. Amino acid sequence: CASSLEGYPYEQYF.

The chain recombines TRBV19 with TRBJ2-1, with a weak D call TRBD2 (6 bases). The CDR3 consists of 17 residues. The V end was cut by 5 bases, the J end by 0 bases, with 17 bases between. Germline V lookup: CDR1 LNHDA, CDR2 SQIVND (reference sequence). The CDR3 DNA is TGTGCCAGTAGTCCCAGTGTAGCCGGGGGCTCCTACAATGAGCAGTTCTTC. Translated: CASSPSVAGGSYNEQFF.

The chain recombines TRBV7-9 with TRBJ1-2; possible D gene TRBD1, 5 bases. CDR3 length equals 13 residues. Trimming shortened V by 1 base and J by 7 bases, and 10 bases separated the two germline ends. The germline V gene encodes CDR1 SEHNR and CDR2 FQNEAQ (reference sequence). In DNA, the CDR3 is TGTGCCAGCAGCTTAGAGTCAGGGTTTGGCTACACCTTC. Encoded protein: CASSLESGFGYTF.

This chain joins TRBV14 and TRBJ2-3; D not certain. The CDR3 covers 14 residues. Trimming removed 1 base from V and 2 bases from J, with 7 bases in between. Germline CDR1 reads SGHDN; CDR2 reads FVKESK. The CDR3 sequence is CASSQGRVTDTQYF. The CDR3 DNA is TGTGCCAGCAGCCAAGGCCGGGTCACAGATACGCAGTATTTT. Full variable domain (remainder filled in from reference TRBV14 and TRBJ2-3): EAGVTQFPSHSVIEKGQTVTLRCDPISGHDNLYWYRRVMGKEIKFLLHFVKESKQDESGMPNNRFLAERTGGTYSTLKVQPAELEDSGVYFCASSQGRVTDTQYFGPGTRLTVL.

This clonotype showed up many times. In DNA, the CDR3 is TGTGCCAGCAGCCAAGATCTGGGGGCTGTTAATGAAAAACTGTTTTTT. It specifies CASSQDLGAVNEKLFF. The gene calls are TRBV3-1 and TRBJ1-4; tentatively, D is TRBD1 (6 bases). Germline CDR1 and CDR2: LGHDT and YNNKEL (reference sequence). V shed 0 bases and J shed 4 bases, with 12 bases lying between them. This CDR3 contains 16 residues.

In this sample, this clonotype turned up many times. The genes are TRBV11-2 and TRBJ2-2, with D possibly being TRBD1 (6 bases). Germline V gene lookup returns CDR1 SGHAT and CDR2 FQNNGV. V dropped 5 bases and J dropped 6 bases, with 13 bases sitting between them. CDR3 size: 14 residues. The CDR3 sequence: CASSPQGSSGELFF. The DNA of the CDR3 is TGTGCCAGCAGCCCACAGGGATCCTCCGGGGAGCTGTTTTTT.

This clonotype showed up many times. The CDR3 here is CASSLAQAGASYEQYF. Written as DNA, the CDR3 is TGCGCCAGCAGCTTGGCCCAAGCGGGAGCCTCCTACGAGCAGTACTTC. This sequence joins TRBV5-1 and TRBJ2-7; 8 positions agree with TRBD2. CDR1 and CDR2 from the germline V gene are SGHRS and YFSETQ. The CDR3 covers 16 residues. The junction had 5 bases not matched to a gene; V was cut back by 0 bases and J by 0 bases.

Comments on this clonotype: At one end the junction does not follow the germline gene, possibly because of a read error. This rearrangement joins TRBV6-1 to TRBJ2-5; 11 nucleotides align to TRBD2. Germline CDR1 MNHNS, CDR2 SASEGT. The CDR3 sequence is 19 residues long. This CDR3 reads CASSRVRASGRPIQGTQYF. Here the CDR3 DNA reads TGTGCCAGCAGCCGGGTCCGGGCTAGCGGGAGGCCAATACAAGGGACCCAGTACTTC.

The table lists this clonotype with a few counts. V gene TRBV28 combines with J gene TRBJ2-2, with 8 bases fitting TRBD2. The V gene end was trimmed by 6 bases and the J gene end by 5 bases; junction bases not matched to a gene: 8. The CDR3 runs to 15 residues. Germline CDR1 and CDR2: MDHEN and SYDVKM. The CDR3 reads CASRETGLVTGELFF. CDR3 DNA: TGTGCCAGCAGGGAAACGGGACTAGTTACCGGGGAGCTGTTTTTT. The entire variable domain, with the rest obtained from reference TRBV28 and TRBJ2-2, is as follows: DVKVTQSSRYLVKRTGEKVFLECVQDMDHENMFWYRQDPGLGLRLIYFSYDVKMKEKGDIPEGYSVSREKKERFSLILESASTNQTSMYLCASRETGLVTGELFFGEGSRLTVL.

As DNA, the CDR3 is TGCGCCAGCAGCTTGGCCCCAGGACAGGGAGACATTCAGTACTTC. Its translation: CASSLAPGQGDIQYF. This chain links TRBV5-1 with TRBJ2-4, with 8 bases identical to TRBD1. The CDR3 sequence is 15 residues long. Per germline, CDR1 SGHRS and CDR2 YFSETQ. V lost 0 bases and J lost 8; bases outside the gene matches: 7. Based on the CDR3 plus reference TRBV5-1 and TRBJ2-4, the full variable domain is KAGVTQTPRYLIKTRGQQVTLSCSPISGHRSVSWYQQTPGQGLQFLFEYFSETQRNKGNFPGRFSGRQFSNSRSEMNVSTLELGDSALYLCASSLAPGQGDIQYFGAGTRLSVL.

J is TRBJ2-1 and V is TRBV12-3 or TRBV12-4; D might be TRBD1 or TRBD2, each matching 5 bases. This CDR3 spans 13 amino acids. The germline V and J ends were trimmed by 6 bases and 6 bases, with 12 bases remaining between them. The CDR3 loop reads CASSKPGRNEQFF. The CDR3, as DNA: TGTGCCAGCAGCAAACCGGGACGCAATGAGCAGTTCTTC.

This clonotype was recorded a few times. The chain recombines TRBV27 with TRBJ1-2; the D is unclear. This CDR3 is built from 15 residues. The ends were cut back, 0 bases at V and 2 bases at J, with 10 bases in the middle. Per germline, CDR1 MNHEY and CDR2 SMNVEV (reference sequence). The CDR3 sequence is CASSLSAGVNYGYTF. DNA of the CDR3: TGTGCCAGCAGTTTATCGGCCGGGGTAAACTATGGCTACACCTTC.

The table lists this clonotype with a few counts. The chain carries TRBV19 and TRBJ2-1; 11 bases map to TRBD1. Trimming cost V 4 bases and J 3 bases; bases outside gene matches: 14. The germline V gene encodes CDR1 LNHDA and CDR2 SQIVND (reference sequence). CDR3 length equals 19 residues. CDR3 sequence: CASSTQGQGARSGYNEQFF. CDR3 coding DNA: TGTGCCAGTAGTACCCAAGGACAGGGGGCACGGAGTGGCTACAATGAGCAGTTCTTC.